This is a list of T cell receptor beta chains from one sample in a study of technical replicates of blood from four donors. The repertoire was sequenced with immunoSEQ multiplex PCR; TCRdb's copy has only in-frame clones and lacks some. The repertoire holds fewer than 95,000 clones, with approximately 95% as singletons. Sequencing was carried out using T cells isolated from PBMCs. These receptor sequences come from a human donor in good health. Both conserved end residues are trimmed from each CDR3. Fields, in order: V gene, CDR3 length, CDR3 protein.

V: TRBV28
length: 13
CDR3: ASSLRAGYNQPQH

V: TRBV9
length: 13
CDR3: ASSAQGGHNSPLH

V: TRBV6-1
length: 11
CDR3: ASNRLVVNEQF

V: TRBV5-6
length: 12
CDR3: ATMGQGLQETQY

V: TRBV19
length: 11
CDR3: ASSMRANYGYT

V: TRBV4-1
length: 12
CDR3: ASSVPGGSYEQY

V: TRBV9
length: 15
CDR3: ASSVEWGVSSYNEQF

V: TRBV19
length: 12
CDR3: ASSIAGGQETQY

V: TRBV9
length: 13
CDR3: ASSRTSGNTGELF

V: TRBV4-1
length: 10
CDR3: ASSRPSDTQY

V: TRBV30
length: 12
CDR3: AWRNRGELYGYT

V: TRBV5-1
length: 13
CDR3: ASSLGAGDPETQY

V: TRBV6-5
length: 14
CDR3: ASSYASGFSTDTQY